The source of this T cell receptor (beta chain) is a study of OX40 agonist ivuxolimab in advanced cancers. Study-wide context: The costimulatory receptor OX40 (CD134) was targeted by ivuxolimab, a fully human IgG2 agonistic monoclonal antibody. Of the roughly 51 patients in dose escalation, about 19 had hepatocellular carcinoma, some 15 had melanoma, 9 had renal cell carcinoma and 9 had head and neck cancer. Partial responses occurred in three dose-escalation patients, of whom one had hepatocellular carcinoma and two had cutaneous melanoma. The point of sequencing TCRbeta in the periphery was to test whether ivuxolimab changed TCR sequence diversity and drove clonal T-cell expansion. The monotherapy dose-escalation portion (N of about 50 patients) of the phase I ivuxolimab trial is reported in the paper. Intravenous ivuxolimab was administered to patients every 2 weeks at six dose levels: 0.01, 0.1, 0.3, 1.5, 3 and 10 mg/kg. In the dose-escalation cohort, 70% to 85% of patients were male, and the mean age was around 60 years, with a range of about 23 to 85. Prior anti-PD-1, anti-PD-L1 or anti-CTLA-4 therapy was permitted, and checkpoint inhibitors had been received by roughly two fifths of dose-escalation patients.

The study at large found these results: Clonal expansion of both CD4+ and CD8+ blood T cells was observed from baseline to week 6 at doses 0.1 to 3.0 mg/kg. Partial responders in the 0.1-3.0 mg/kg groups had among the lowest normalized peripheral clonal expansion, especially among CD8+ T cells. Low levels of normalized T-cell clonal expansion were also seen in some nonresponding patients. After ivuxolimab, more expanded clones were found on average in CD8+ T cells than in CD4+ T cells. Antigen specificity was not determined for the clonally expanded peripheral T cells.

The trial excluded patients who had a history of autoimmune disease or who were on systemic immunosuppression. Peripheral blood for TCR sequencing was collected from all dose cohorts at baseline, on cycle 4 day 1, and on cycle 7 day 1. The samples were taken from a phase I, first-in-human, multicenter, open-label dose-escalation trial of ivuxolimab. Adults with locally advanced or metastatic melanoma, renal cell, hepatocellular, or head and neck squamous cell carcinoma were enrolled in the trial. Before TCR sequencing, CD4+ T cells and CD8+ T cells were sorted from peripheral blood as separate populations. Details on this clone: Its specific antigen is unknown. Base qualities are not at hand, and no much larger clone is one base apart.

For sequencing of the TCRbeta CDR3 region, genomic DNA was extracted from the sorted cells. The immunoSEQ Assay was used for sequencing of TCRbeta CDR3 regions. TCRdb mirrors the immuneACCESS table, restricted to in-frame sequences. Some clones are absent from its copies; in checked studies, under half trace to an unresolved V gene, and the reason for the others is unknown. The sample table records about 49,000 clones; about four fifths of these occur just once. The top ten constitute more than 2% of the sample. The receptor's source is an adult with an advanced solid tumor such as melanoma, head and neck, liver or kidney cancer. This sample comprised CD4+ or CD8+ T cells sorted from blood, obtained in a trial of the OX40 agonist ivuxolimab.

The CDR3 region: CASSNGPTAASPLHF. The DNA sequence is given as TGTGCCAGCAGTAATGGACCGACAGCAGCTTCACCCCTCCACTTT. The rearrangement joined TRBV9 to TRBJ1-6; the D gene is possibly TRBD1, with 5 bases matching. For CDR1 and CDR2, the germline V gene lists SGDLS and YYNGEE. The junction shows trimming of 5 bases on V and 9 bases on J, plus 18 bases between the germline ends. The CDR3 covers 15 residues, taking in both the cysteine and the phenylalanine. The retained sequence is limited to the CDR3, 45 bases, with the frame set at the first base.